These T cell receptor beta chains were read from a single sample in a study of early T cells in non-severe SARS-CoV-2 infection. MiXCR, run by TCRdb on the 5' RACE reads, gives a single entry per CDR3 protein. The data show tens of thousands of distinct CDR3 sequences, with about 4.9% seen just once and 4.5% to 5.5% held by the top ten. Sequenced sample: whole blood. The receptors shown here come from an adult who was a healthcare worker with PCR-confirmed SARS-CoV-2 infection or an uninfected control (not recorded which). Each CDR3 is given with its conserved first and last residue. A D gene is named only where the DNA matches it firmly. Size is omitted from some rows. Given values are once, few, many or a class for expanded clones.

V gene	D gene	clone size	J gene	CDR3 protein	CDR3 DNA
TRBV18	-	many	TRBJ1-2	CASSPPVQGDYGYTF	TGTGCCAGCTCACCACCTGTCCAGGGCGACTATGGCTACACCTTC
TRBV7-2	-	many	TRBJ2-7	CASSLGGAWSYEQYF	TGTGCCAGCAGCTTAGGTGGGGCATGGTCCTACGAGCAGTACTTC
TRBV19	TRBD1	few	TRBJ1-5	CASSIDRGTYSNQPQHF	TGTGCCAGTAGTATTGACAGGGGAACTTATAGCAATCAGCCCCAGCATTTT
TRBV20-1	-	-	TRBJ2-3	CSARVTGTDTQYF	TGCAGTGCTAGAGTGACAGGCACAGATACGCAGTATTTT
TRBV7-2	TRBD2	many	TRBJ2-7	CASSVSSGIPSYEQYF	TGTGCCAGCAGCGTTTCTAGCGGGATACCTTCCTACGAGCAGTACTTC
TRBV20-1	TRBD2	many	TRBJ2-1	CSASGGRAYNEQFF	TGCAGTGCTAGCGGCGGGAGGGCCTACAATGAGCAGTTCTTC
TRBV6-6	TRBD1	many	TRBJ2-7	CASSPRQGGEQYF	TGTGCCAGCAGCCCTAGACAGGGGGGAGAGCAGTACTTC
TRBV7-9	-	many	TRBJ1-4	CASSPGLGEKLFF	TGTGCCAGCAGCCCTGGGTTGGGTGAAAAACTGTTTTTT
TRBV7-8	-	-	TRBJ2-7	CASSPSNPSTYGQYF	TGTGCCAGCAGCCCGTCAAACCCAAGTACCTACGGGCAGTACTTC
TRBV5-1	-	many	TRBJ2-3	CASSRETGARDTQYF	TGCGCCAGCAGCCGGGAAACGGGGGCAAGAGATACGCAGTATTTT
TRBV19	-	-	TRBJ2-5	CASSIGAGSRVQETQYF	TGTGCCAGTAGTATAGGCGCCGGGAGCAGGGTCCAAGAGACCCAGTACTTC
TRBV7-6	TRBD1	many	TRBJ2-5	CASSLRGRETQYF	TGTGCCAGCAGCTTAAGGGGGCGGGAGACCCAGTACTTC
TRBV5-4	-	many	TRBJ1-4	CASSYGLDEKLFF	TGTGCCAGCAGCTACGGACTGGATGAAAAACTGTTTTTT
TRBV10-3	-	many	TRBJ2-1	CAISDGQGTYNEQFF	TGTGCCATCAGTGACGGGCAGGGAACCTACAATGAGCAGTTCTTC
TRBV6-6	TRBD2	few	TRBJ2-1	CASSYPRLGSSGRMDEQFF	TGTGCCAGCAGTTACCCCCGTCTGGGCAGTAGCGGGAGGATGGATGAGCAGTTCTTC
TRBV5-5	-	-	TRBJ2-5	CASTLLRPGLQETQYF	TGTGCCAGCACCTTATTACGTCCAGGGCTACAAGAGACCCAGTACTTC
TRBV20-1	-	many	TRBJ2-6	CSARDPRNSGANVLTF	TGCAGTGCTAGAGATCCCCGTAACTCTGGGGCCAACGTCCTGACTTTC
TRBV7-9	-	many	TRBJ2-1	CASSLGQVNEQFF	TGTGCCAGCAGCTTAGGACAGGTCAATGAGCAGTTCTTC
TRBV7-3	-	-	TRBJ2-2	CASSFIPTGELFF	TGTGCCAGCAGCTTTATCCCCACCGGGGAGCTGTTTTTT
TRBV6-1	TRBD1	few	TRBJ1-2	CASSGTGEYGYTF	TGTGCCAGCTCCGGGACAGGTGAATATGGCTACACCTTC
TRBV12-3/TRBV12-4	-	-	TRBJ2-1	CASSLGEPHEQFF	TGTGCCAGCAGTTTAGGGGAGCCCCATGAGCAGTTCTTC
TRBV3-1	-	many	TRBJ1-6	CASSQGGWSPLHF	TGTGCCAGCAGCCAGGGGGGGTGGTCACCCCTCCACTTT
TRBV6-2/TRBV6-3	-	many	TRBJ2-7	CASSYSKGISYEQYF	TGTGCCAGCAGTTACTCGAAGGGGATCTCCTACGAGCAGTACTTC
TRBV2	-	many	TRBJ1-1	CASTNDAPITFF	TGTGCCAGCACTAACGATGCCCCAATAACGTTCTTT
TRBV27	-	many	TRBJ1-2	CASSQTSPSGTYGYTF	TGTGCCAGCAGTCAAACTTCCCCAAGTGGCACATATGGCTACACCTTC
TRBV2	-	many	TRBJ1-2	CASTSTGPSYAF	TGTGCCAGCACCTCCACGGGGCCGTCCTATGCCTTC
TRBV30	-	many	TRBJ2-7	CAWSVGGIYEQYF	TGTGCCTGGAGTGTGGGGGGAATCTACGAGCAGTACTTC
TRBV5-8	TRBD1	-	TRBJ2-4	CASSPGQVLAKNIQYF	TGTGCCAGCAGTCCCGGACAGGTGCTAGCCAAAAACATTCAGTACTTC
TRBV6-2/TRBV6-3	TRBD2	many	TRBJ2-3	CASSFIGTSKSTDTQYF	TGTGCCAGCAGTTTTATTGGGACTAGCAAAAGCACAGATACGCAGTATTTT
TRBV14	TRBD1	many	TRBJ1-1	CASSPGQGLNTEAFF	TGTGCCAGCAGCCCTGGACAGGGGTTGAACACTGAAGCTTTCTTT
TRBV19	-	many	TRBJ1-2	CASSPQGRHYGYTF	TGTGCCAGTAGCCCCCAGGGCAGGCACTATGGCTACACCTTC
TRBV7-9	-	many	TRBJ2-7	CASSRTDGYEQYF	TGTGCCAGCAGCCGGACGGACGGTTACGAGCAGTACTTC
TRBV6-1	TRBD1	many	TRBJ1-1	CASSFRGRGNTEAFF	TGTGCCAGCAGTTTCAGGGGGCGCGGGAACACTGAAGCTTTCTTT
TRBV7-2	-	many	TRBJ2-1	CASSLMVSVTYNEQFF	TGTGCCAGCAGCTTAATGGTAAGCGTAACCTACAATGAGCAGTTCTTC
TRBV5-1	-	-	TRBJ1-4	CASSQGTINEKLFF	TGCGCCAGCAGCCAAGGGACTATTAATGAAAAACTGTTTTTT
TRBV7-8	-	many	TRBJ1-4	CASSFLRGEKLFF	TGTGCCAGCAGCTTTCTCCGGGGGGAAAAACTGTTTTTT
TRBV19	-	-	TRBJ2-6	CASSIGQKFSGANVLTF	TGTGCCAGTAGTATCGGACAGAAATTCTCTGGGGCCAACGTCCTGACTTTC
TRBV4-3	-	many	TRBJ2-7	CASSPTSGDYEQYF	TGCGCCAGCAGCCCGACATCAGGGGACTACGAGCAGTACTTC
TRBV5-1	-	many	TRBJ1-1	CASSVEDSSYTEAFF	TGCGCCAGCAGCGTAGAGGACAGCTCATACACTGAAGCTTTCTTT
TRBV20-1	-	many	TRBJ1-6	CSASLTYNSPLHF	TGCAGTGCTAGCCTTACCTATAATTCACCCCTCCACTTT
TRBV7-3	-	many	TRBJ2-1	CASGTGRNNEQFF	TGTGCCAGCGGTACCGGGAGAAACAATGAGCAGTTCTTC
TRBV7-3	-	-	TRBJ1-6	CASSATNTGTLHF	TGTGCCAGCAGCGCCACTAATACTGGAACCCTCCACTTT
TRBV5-1	-	many	TRBJ2-3	CASSVLGTDTQYF	TGCGCCAGCAGCGTGTTAGGCACAGATACGCAGTATTTT
TRBV29-1	-	many	TRBJ2-5	CSVVRDTQETQYF	TGCAGCGTTGTGCGGGACACCCAAGAGACCCAGTACTTC
TRBV6-6	-	-	TRBJ1-1	CASKGGNTEAFF	TGTGCCAGCAAGGGGGGGAACACTGAAGCTTTCTTT